This TCR beta chain was documented in a study of shared clonotypes between healthy human individuals. Naive CD8 cells lacked CD45RO and underwent positive selection for CCR7, leaving out terminally differentiated effector memory CD45RA+ cells. Points on this clone: Its antigen is unidentified.

For each subset, genomic DNA was distributed in equal portions over several immunoSEQ plates. In the original workflow: ImmunoSEQ gave junction-only sequences without quality scores, so filtering differed. Generated by immunoSEQ multiplex PCR, the TCRdb table keeps only in-frame clones and is missing some. Clone size and the V and J calls come from that table; the DNA yielded D and trimming. The table has around 2,000,000 clones, roughly 94% seen once. General study findings and limits: Owing to a small donor count, the genetic and exposure-history diversity represented was limited. The generation probabilities recorded for non-shared clonotypes fell below those of clonotypes shared by all four donors.

The V gene's germline CDR1 is SGHDT and CDR2 YYEEEE. The CDR3 totals 14 residues. Trimming shortened V by 4 bases and J by 3 bases, and 14 bases separated the two germline ends. The specimen was naive CD8+ T cells sorted from blood. This sequence originates from a young man in good health. The rearrangement joins TRBV5-6 to TRBJ2-7; D uncertain. The DNA for the CDR3 is TGTGCCAGCAGCCCGTGGCCCCGCCACTACGAGCAGTACTTC. It translates to CASSPWPRHYEQYF.